This T cell receptor (beta chain) was obtained from a study of identical twins. This clonotype was detected a few times. Unique molecular identifiers were present on the cDNA, which also gained a universal primer site by template switching. TCRdb processed the 5' RACE reads anew with MiXCR; each CDR3 protein has one entry. The sample has roughly 290,000 distinct CDR3 sequences, roughly 10% seen once. The same data also went into a second study, on yellow fever vaccine responses in identical twins. That source adds: Reportedly, twins' vaccine T cell responses looked partly convergent and partly personalized.

The clonotype was recovered from a woman aged 18-29 years in good health. Material: CD8+ T cells sorted from blood.

In DNA form, the CDR3 reads TGTGCCAGCAGCGTAGTGACGGGGAACAATGAGCAGTTCTTC. Translating it yields CASSVVTGNNEQFF. This chain links TRBV9 with TRBJ2-1; possible D gene TRBD2, 5 bases. The V end was cut by 0 bases, the J end by 5 bases, with 9 bases between. CDR1 and CDR2 from the germline V gene are SGDLS and YYNGEE. The CDR3 runs 14 residues.